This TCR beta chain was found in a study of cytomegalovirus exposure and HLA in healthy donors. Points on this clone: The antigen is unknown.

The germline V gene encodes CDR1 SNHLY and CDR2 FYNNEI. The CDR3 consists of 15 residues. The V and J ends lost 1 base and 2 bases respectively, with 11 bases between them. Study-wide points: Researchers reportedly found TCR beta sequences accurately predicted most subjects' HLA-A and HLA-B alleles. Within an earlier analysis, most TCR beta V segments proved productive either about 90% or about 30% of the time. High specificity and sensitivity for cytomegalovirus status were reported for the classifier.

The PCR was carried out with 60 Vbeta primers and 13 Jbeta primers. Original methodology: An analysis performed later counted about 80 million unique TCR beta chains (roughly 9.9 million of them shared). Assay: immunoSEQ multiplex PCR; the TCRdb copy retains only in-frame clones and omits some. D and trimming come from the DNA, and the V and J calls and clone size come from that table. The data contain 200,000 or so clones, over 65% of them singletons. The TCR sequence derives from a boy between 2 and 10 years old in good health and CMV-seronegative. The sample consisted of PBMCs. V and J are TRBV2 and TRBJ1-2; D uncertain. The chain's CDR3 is CASSEGTLRNYGYTF. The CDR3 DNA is TGTGCCAGCAGTGAAGGGACTCTGAGAAACTATGGCTACACCTTC.